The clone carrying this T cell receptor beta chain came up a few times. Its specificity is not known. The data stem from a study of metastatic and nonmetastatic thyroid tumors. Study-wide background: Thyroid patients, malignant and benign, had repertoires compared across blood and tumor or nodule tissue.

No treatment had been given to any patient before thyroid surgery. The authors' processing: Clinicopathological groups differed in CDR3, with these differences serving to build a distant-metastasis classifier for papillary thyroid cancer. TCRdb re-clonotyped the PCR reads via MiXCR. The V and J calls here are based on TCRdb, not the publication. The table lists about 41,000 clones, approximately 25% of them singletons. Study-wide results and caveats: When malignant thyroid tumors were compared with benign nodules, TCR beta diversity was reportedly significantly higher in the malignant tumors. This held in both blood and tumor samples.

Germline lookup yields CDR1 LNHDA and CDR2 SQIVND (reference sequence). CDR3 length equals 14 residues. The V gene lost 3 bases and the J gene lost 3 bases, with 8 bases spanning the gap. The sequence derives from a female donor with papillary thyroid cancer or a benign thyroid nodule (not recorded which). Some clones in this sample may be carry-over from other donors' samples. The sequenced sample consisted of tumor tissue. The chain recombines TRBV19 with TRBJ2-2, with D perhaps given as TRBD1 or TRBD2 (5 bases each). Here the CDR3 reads CASSMVGHTGELFF. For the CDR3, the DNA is TGTGCCAGTAGTATGGTGGGACACACCGGGGAGCTGTTTTTT.